The 31 T cell receptor beta chains below come from one sample, sequenced in a study of T cell clonality in common variable immunodeficiency. Overall study findings and caveats: In common variable immunodeficiency, TCR beta chains reportedly carried fewer deletions and N-nucleotide insertions.

Their antigen targets remain unknown. TCRdb's table, derived via immunoSEQ multiplex PCR, lists solely in-frame clones and lacks some. The data show about 20,000 clones, with none appearing a single time. The specimen was peripheral blood mononuclear cells. These receptors were collected from a human donor with common variable immunodeficiency.

This clone was detected only a few times. The read gets to within 3 residues of the CDR3 end, and the germline J gene fills in the rest. The chain links TRBV19 to TRBJ2-1; 9 positions match TRBD1. The CDR3 covers 14 residues. Per germline, CDR1 LNHDA and CDR2 SQIVND (reference sequence). The V segment lost 10 bases and the J segment 3 bases; nucleotides outside the gene matches: 7. The sequenced CDR3 bases are TGTGCCACCCAGGACAGGGGAGGCTACAATGAG. Protein product: CATQDRGGYNE. From start to end, the CDR3 is CATQDRGGYNEQFF.

In its sample, this clone was seen a few times. The read gets to within 3 residues of the CDR3 end, and the germline J gene fills in the rest. The V call is TRBV5-1, the J call TRBJ2-2, with D possibly matching TRBD1 (6 bases). The CDR3 contains 15 residues. Trimming shortened V by 4 bases and J by 6 bases, and 16 bases separated the two germline ends. The V gene's germline CDR1 is SGHRS and CDR2 YFSETQ. The CDR3 sequence: CASSDSGAVAGELFF. Partial CDR3 DNA: TGCGCCAGCAGCGATTCAGGGGCGGTGGCCGGGGAG.

This clone was picked up a small number of times. Read data end 3 residues before the CDR3 end; the end is taken from the germline J gene. V usage is TRBV7-2 and J usage is TRBJ1-5; 8 bases map to TRBD1. CDR1 is SGHTA, CDR2 FQGNSA, per germline. The V and J ends lost 4 bases and 4 bases, in that order; junction bases with no gene match: 3. The CDR3 is made up of 14 amino acids. Partial CDR3 DNA: TGTGCCAGCAGCTCCCGACAGGGGAATCAGCCC. This codes for CASSSRQGNQP. In full, the CDR3 is CASSSRQGNQPQHF.

On this clone: The CDR3 goes on 3 residues after the read ends, and that part is filled in from the germline J gene. The chain couples TRBV19 to TRBJ1-6; unclear D gene. Germline loops: CDR1 LNHDA, CDR2 SQIVND (reference sequence). Trimming cost V 1 base and J 9 bases, with 13 bases left between them. The CDR3 runs to 15 residues. CDR3 region: CASSIGGLDSSPLHF. The sequenced CDR3 bases are TGTGCCAGTAGTATAGGCGGCCTGGATAGTTCACCC.

This clone was detected a few times. Coverage ceases 3 residues before the CDR3 finishes, and the germline J gene fills in the end. The chain has TRBV7-3 and TRBJ2-1; 9 positions match TRBD2. J was trimmed by 7 bases and V by 1 base; bases with no gene match: 5. Germline V lookup: CDR1 SGHTA, CDR2 FQGTGA. This CDR3 has 15 amino acids. CDR3 DNA, as far as it was read: TGTGCCAGCAGCTTAAGGGCTAGCGGGATAAATGAG. Protein sequence: CASSLRASGINE. The CDR3 in full is CASSLRASGINEQFF. Based on the CDR3 plus reference TRBV7-3 and TRBJ2-1, the full variable domain is GAGVSQTPSNKVTEKGKYVELRCDPISGHTALYWYRQSLGQGPEFLIYFQGTGAADDSGLPNDRFFAVRPEGSVSTLKIQRTERGDSAVYLCASSLRASGINEQFFGPGTRLTVL.

This clone was observed a handful of times. The read terminates 3 residues before the CDR3 end, so the remaining end is supplied by the germline J gene. This chain joins TRBV5-1 and TRBJ2-3; 7 bases are a match to TRBD2. The V segment lost 4 bases and the J segment 2 bases; nucleotides outside the gene matches: 10. Germline V gene data show CDR1 as SGHRS and CDR2 as YFSETQ. The CDR3 has 16 residues. The covered CDR3 bases are TGCGCCAGCAGCCGCCCGAGTGCGGGAGACACAGATACG. Protein sequence: CASSRPSAGDTDT. The full CDR3 protein reads CASSRPSAGDTDTQYF. Full variable domain (missing parts from reference TRBV5-1 and TRBJ2-3): KAGVTQTPRYLIKTRGQQVTLSCSPISGHRSVSWYQQTPGQGLQFLFEYFSETQRNKGNFPGRFSGRQFSNSRSEMNVSTLELGDSALYLCASSRPSAGDTDTQYFGPGTRLTVL.

Comment on this clone: The missing CDR3 end, 3 residues past where the read stops, is filled in from the germline J gene. The rearrangement links TRBV6-2 or TRBV6-3 to TRBJ2-3, with 8 bases fitting TRBD2. CDR3 length: 16 residues. The trim removed 6 bases at V and 0 bases at J, leaving 8 bases unmatched. Germline V gene data show CDR1 as MNHEY and CDR2 as SVGEGT. The sequenced part of the CDR3 DNA is TGTGCCAGCAGGTCGGGGGGGGCCAAAAGCACAGATACG. Its protein product is CASRSGGAKSTDT. The full CDR3 protein reads CASRSGGAKSTDTQYF.

The CDR3 here is CASSPLAGKETQYF. The CDR3 bases that were read are TGTGCCAGCAGCCCCCTAGCGGGGAAAGAGACC. This chain connects TRBV7-8 to TRBJ2-5, with TRBD2 matching 9 bases. Sequencing ends 3 residues short of the CDR3 end; the germline J gene provides the rest. V shed 5 bases, J shed 3 bases, and the junction held 4 bases outside the gene matches. The CDR3 sequence is 14 residues long. Germline V CDR1 and CDR2: SGHVS, FQNEAQ.

This clone has only a few counts. The read ends 3 residues early relative to the CDR3; the germline J gene fills the gap. V and J are TRBV6-2 or TRBV6-3 and TRBJ2-5; 11 nucleotides line up with TRBD2. The CDR3 totals 12 residues. Germline values: CDR1 MNHEY, CDR2 SVGEGT. The V gene end was trimmed by 8 bases and the J gene end by 7 bases; junction bases not matched to a gene: 3. The CDR3 here is CASGTSGGTQYF. CDR3 DNA, as far as it was read: TGTGCCAGCGGGACTAGCGGAGGGACC.

For this clone: The read terminates 3 residues ahead of where the CDR3 ends, so the germline J gene completes it. The V gene is TRBV7-8, the J gene TRBJ2-2, with TRBD1 identical over 9 bases. Germline-derived CDR1 and CDR2 are SGHVS and FQNEAQ. With 5 bases clipped from V and 4 bases from J, the junction kept 14 bases outside the gene matches. This CDR3 is 18 amino acids long. The part of the CDR3 DNA that was read is TGTGCCAGCAGCCTGGGGACAGGGCCCTCCGTATTCACCGGGGAG. This codes for CASSLGTGPSVFTGE. The complete CDR3 protein is CASSLGTGPSVFTGELFF.

CDR3 region: CASSLSAGELFF. CDR3 DNA (partial): TGTGCCAGCAGCTTATCCGCCGGGGAG. This chain uses TRBV7-2 with TRBJ2-2; D is unresolved. Read coverage stops 3 residues before the CDR3 terminus; the germline J gene supplies the remainder. The V gene lost 2 bases and the J gene lost 6 bases, with 4 bases spanning the gap. This CDR3 region has 12 residues. Germline loops: CDR1 SGHTA, CDR2 FQGNSA.

Concerning this clone itself: The read ends 3 residues shy of where the CDR3 ends; the end is completed using the germline J gene. This sequence joins TRBV19 and TRBJ1-5; 8 bases match TRBD1. This CDR3 is 17 amino acids long. Germline V lookup: CDR1 LNHDA, CDR2 SQIVND (reference sequence). The V gene end was trimmed by 3 bases and the J gene end by 4 bases; junction bases not matched to a gene: 11. This CDR3 reads CASSIQAGGAYNQPQHF. The sequenced part of the CDR3 DNA is TGTGCCAGTAGTATTCAGGCAGGGGGCGCCTATAATCAGCCC.

Details on this clone: The CDR3 end is not reached by the read, which stops 3 residues before it; the germline J gene fills it in. The gene calls are TRBV19 and TRBJ2-5; maybe TRBD1 (5 bases). This CDR3 has 16 residues. CDR1 is LNHDA, CDR2 SQIVND, per germline (reference sequence). V was pared by 5 bases and J by 1 base, with 17 bases between. The sequenced part of the CDR3 DNA is TGTGCCAGTAGTGCCACTTTTTTTGGGGCCCAAGAGACC. Translation gives CASSATFFGAQET. The entire CDR3 is CASSATFFGAQETQYF.

This clone was observed a handful of times. The CDR3 is cut off 3 residues early in the read; its end comes from the germline J gene. The chain carries TRBV5-1 and TRBJ2-3, with 13 nucleotides matching TRBD2. The CDR3 is made up of 19 amino acids. CDR1 is SGHRS, CDR2 YFSETQ, per germline. Germline trimming cut 4 bases from V and 3 bases from J; bases unmatched to any gene: 14. The CDR3 reads CASSQNPRTSGSVTDTQYF. CDR3 bases read: TGCGCCAGCAGCCAGAATCCCCGGACTAGCGGGAGTGTAACAGATACG.

This clone was picked up many times. The sequenced fragment ends 3 residues before the CDR3 boundary, so the rest is inferred from the germline J gene. V gene TRBV20-1 combines with J gene TRBJ1-2; tentatively, D is TRBD1 (6 bases). CDR1 DFQATT and CDR2 SNEGSKA come from the germline V gene (reference sequence). Trimming cost V 5 bases and J 7 bases, with 14 bases left between them. The CDR3 has 12 residues. The sequenced part of the CDR3 DNA is TGCAGTGCTCTCTGGGGGGGCGGTGGC. Protein: CSALWGGGG. The full CDR3 protein reads CSALWGGGGYTF.

Worth noting for this clone: The read halts 3 residues ahead of the CDR3 end, with the missing end drawn from the germline J gene. The chain carries TRBV18 and TRBJ1-5, with unresolved D. The V and J ends lost 3 bases and 1 base respectively, with 7 bases between them. The germline V gene encodes CDR1 KGHSH and CDR2 LQKENI. The CDR3 runs 14 residues. CDR3 residues: CASSPAVSNQPQHF. The part of the CDR3 DNA that was read is TGTGCCAGCTCACCGGCAGTGAGCAATCAGCCC.

Points on this clone: The read ends 3 residues shy of where the CDR3 ends; the end is completed using the germline J gene. The chain couples TRBV7-2 to TRBJ2-5; weak D call: TRBD1 (6 bases). Germline V gene sequence: CDR1 SGHTA, CDR2 FQGNSA. The CDR3 is 14 amino acids. V lost 4 bases and J lost 2, with 11 bases in between. CDR3 bases read: TGTGCCAGCAGCTCCCTAAGGGGGCAAGAGACC. It is translated as CASSSLRGQET. The whole CDR3 reads CASSSLRGQETQYF.

A note on this clone: The read terminates 3 residues ahead of where the CDR3 ends, so the germline J gene completes it. The J gene is TRBJ1-1, the V gene TRBV18; 7 bases are a match to TRBD1. The V gene end was trimmed by 3 bases and the J gene end by 7 bases; junction bases not matched to a gene: 11. The germline gives CDR1 KGHSH, CDR2 LQKENI. The CDR3 totals 15 residues. The sequenced part of the CDR3 DNA is TGTGCCAGCTCACCTACCCCGGGACAGACAAGTGAA. As protein: CASSPTPGQTSE. From start to end, the CDR3 is CASSPTPGQTSEAFF. The full variable domain, its missing parts supplied by reference TRBV18 and TRBJ1-1, is NAGVMQNPRHLVRRRGQEARLRCSPMKGHSHVYWYRQLPEEGLKFMVYLQKENIIDESGMPKERFSAEFPKEGPSILRIQQVVRGDSAAYFCASSPTPGQTSEAFFGQGTRLTVV.

Comment on this clone: The CDR3 end lies 3 residues beyond the end of the read and is filled in from the germline J gene. This chain joins TRBV19 and TRBJ2-3; D gene ambiguous. Germline loops: CDR1 LNHDA, CDR2 SQIVND (reference sequence). The CDR3 runs to 14 residues. Trimming stripped 5 bases from V and 8 bases from J, with 17 bases between. CDR3 sequence: CASSPSAVGITQYF. Incomplete CDR3 DNA: TGTGCCAGTAGTCCCAGCGCTGTCGGCATTACG.

There are a few counts of this clone. The CDR3 extends 3 residues past the end of the read, so its final part is completed from the germline J gene. The V and J genes are TRBV7-7 and TRBJ1-5; 9 bases agree with TRBD1. V lost 4 bases and J lost 5; bases outside the gene matches: 12. CDR3 length: 17 residues. Germline-derived CDR1 and CDR2 are SSHAT and FNYEAQ (reference sequence). The chain's CDR3 is CASSSAGQGRTYQPQHF. Incomplete CDR3 DNA: TGTGCCAGCAGCTCGGCCGGACAGGGGAGGACTTATCAGCCC.

This clone was observed a handful of times. The CDR3 is cut off 3 residues early in the read; its end comes from the germline J gene. V is TRBV18 and J is TRBJ1-5; D perhaps matches TRBD1 (6 bases). CDR1 and CDR2 (germline): KGHSH, LQKENI. V lost 3 bases and J lost 2, with 14 bases in between. This CDR3 is built from 16 residues. The part of the CDR3 DNA that was read is TGTGCCAGCTCACCGGACAGTCCCGGGGGCAATCAGCCC. It is translated as CASSPDSPGGNQP. Given in full, the CDR3 is CASSPDSPGGNQPQHF.

A few counts support this clone. The CDR3 goes on 3 residues after the read ends, and that part is filled in from the germline J gene. The chain uses TRBV19 and TRBJ2-7; TRBD1 matches 7 bases. The germline CDR1 and CDR2 sequences are LNHDA and SQIVND (reference sequence). V lost 8 bases to trimming and J lost 0 bases; unmatched junction nucleotides: 7. CDR3 length: 14 amino acids. The CDR3 protein is CASRAQGISYEQYF. CDR3 bases read: TGTGCCAGTCGTGCACAGGGGATCTCCTACGAG.

Worth noting for this clone: The CDR3 end lies 3 residues beyond the end of the read and is filled in from the germline J gene. The chain is built from TRBV6-2 or TRBV6-3 and TRBJ1-5; possibly TRBD1 for D (6 bases). Trimming pared 6 bases from V and 1 base from J, leaving 19 bases between. CDR3 length: 17 amino acids. CDR1 is MNHEY, CDR2 SVGEGT, per germline. CDR3 region: CASSKDVQGRSNQPQHF. Incomplete CDR3 DNA: TGTGCCAGCAGCAAGGACGTACAGGGTCGGAGCAATCAGCCC.

This clone has only a few counts. The read gets to within 3 residues of the CDR3 end, and the germline J gene fills in the rest. The rearrangement joins TRBV7-9 to TRBJ2-5; weak D call: TRBD1 (6 bases). This CDR3 is built from 14 residues. The V gene lost 5 bases and the J gene lost 2 bases, with 12 bases spanning the gap. Germline V gives CDR1 SEHNR, CDR2 FQNEAQ (reference sequence). The part of the CDR3 DNA that was read is TGTGCCAGCAGCATCTGGACAGTACAAGAGACC. This codes for CASSIWTVQET. The full CDR3 is CASSIWTVQETQYF.

Partial CDR3 DNA: TGTGCCAGCAGCTTAGGACTCCGTACG. This sequence encodes CASSLGLRT. The entire CDR3 protein reads CASSLGLRTQYF. The V call is TRBV7-8, the J call TRBJ2-3, with unresolved D. The read ends 3 residues early relative to the CDR3; the germline J gene fills the gap. This CDR3 region has 12 residues. Germline CDR1 reads SGHVS; CDR2 reads FQNEAQ. With 1 base removed from V and 8 bases from J, the gap between germline ends came to 7 bases.

There are a few counts of this clone. The CDR3 sequence: CASSFRDRGPWTDTQYF. CDR3 DNA (partial): TGTGCCAGCAGCTTCCGGGACAGGGGCCCATGGACAGATACG. V is TRBV7-8 and J is TRBJ2-3; 10 nucleotides line up with TRBD1. The read stops 3 residues short of the end of the CDR3; the missing end is completed from the germline J gene. J gave up 3 bases and V 3 bases, and 9 bases lay outside the gene matches. Germline V gene lookup returns CDR1 SGHVS and CDR2 FQNEAQ. This CDR3 contains 17 residues.

CDR3 DNA, as far as it was read: TGTGCCAGCTCACCTGATGCAGTGAACACTGAA. Translating gives CASSPDAVNTE. The whole CDR3 sequence is CASSPDAVNTEAFF. The chain links TRBV18 to TRBJ1-1; D gene ambiguous. The read finishes 3 residues shy of the CDR3 end, and the germline J gene is used to complete it. The CDR3 spans 14 residues. Deletions cut 3 bases from V and 0 bases from J, with 8 bases between. CDR1 is KGHSH and CDR2 is LQKENI in the germline V gene.

This clone was counted a few times. The CDR3 end lies 3 residues beyond the end of the read and is filled in from the germline J gene. The chain carries TRBV7-6 and TRBJ1-3; D is unclear. V gave up 1 base and J gave up 2 bases, with 6 bases separating them. CDR3 length equals 14 residues. CDR1 is SGHVS and CDR2 is FNYEAQ in the germline V gene. The sequenced CDR3 bases are TGTGCCAGCAGCTTAGGAACAACTGGAAACACC. It yields the protein CASSLGTTGNT. Given in full, the CDR3 is CASSLGTTGNTIYF.

This clone was observed many times. Partial CDR3 DNA: TGTGCCAGCAGCTTGGCCGTGCTAGCTAGTTACAATGAG. It specifies CASSLAVLASYNE. The whole CDR3 protein reads CASSLAVLASYNEQFF. This rearrangement joins TRBV5-4 to TRBJ2-1; D is possibly TRBD2 (5 bases). The read gets to within 3 residues of the CDR3 end, and the germline J gene fills in the rest. CDR1 and CDR2 from the germline V gene are SGHNT and YYREEE (reference sequence). The CDR3 is made up of 16 amino acids. Trimming cost V 0 bases and J 4 bases, with 14 bases left between them. Full variable domain (outside the CDR3, taken from reference TRBV5-4 and TRBJ2-1): ETGVTQSPTHLIKTRGQQVTLRCSSQSGHNTVSWYQQALGQGPQFIFQYYREEENGRGNFPPRFSGLQFPNYSSELNVNALELDDSALYLCASSLAVLASYNEQFFGPGTRLTVL.

The sample holds a few counts of this clone. The read gets to within 3 residues of the CDR3 end, and the germline J gene fills in the rest. This chain joins TRBV7-9 and TRBJ2-5, with TRBD1 matching 8 bases. Germline trimming cut 4 bases from V and 4 bases from J; bases unmatched to any gene: 8. CDR1 is SEHNR, CDR2 FQNEAQ, per germline (reference sequence). This CDR3 is built from 15 residues. CDR3 in amino acids: CASSSPLQGAETQYF. The CDR3 DNA, read in part, is TGTGCCAGCAGCTCCCCCCTCCAGGGGGCAGAGACC.

Worth noting for this clone: Read sequence stops 3 residues before the CDR3 end, and the germline J gene provides the missing end. This chain links TRBV19 with TRBJ2-5; TRBD2 matches at 9 bases. The CDR3 sequence is 15 residues long. The V gene end was trimmed by 4 bases and the J gene end by 4 bases; junction bases not matched to a gene: 7. Germline CDR1 reads LNHDA; CDR2 reads SQIVND (reference sequence). The part of the CDR3 DNA that was read is TGTGCCAGTAGTAGACTAGCGGCGGGCGGAGAGACC. This gives the protein CASSRLAAGGET. The entire CDR3 protein reads CASSRLAAGGETQYF.